Listed below are T cell receptor beta chains from one sample, sequenced in a study of post-analysis software for immune sequencing data. One entry per CDR3 protein results from TCRdb running MiXCR on the PCR reads. The table includes 650,000 to 850,000 distinct CDR3 sequences, approximately 44% detected once. Sample: blood. All receptors come from a girl aged 5 to 17 with multiple sclerosis. Each CDR3 is given with its conserved first and last residue. The order of the fields is J gene, clone size, D gene, V gene, CDR3 protein, CDR3 DNA. D genes are given only for firm matches. Expanded clones are given a class, and other clones once, few, many or no size at all.

j_gene: TRBJ1-1
abundance: once
d_gene: TRBD1
v_gene: TRBV20-1
CDR3aa: CSAQQGPTEAFF
CDR3nt: TGCAGTGCTCAACAGGGGCCCACTGAAGCTTTCTTT

j_gene: TRBJ2-1
abundance: few
d_gene: TRBD1
v_gene: TRBV29-1
CDR3aa: CSVDRTGRRNEQFF
CDR3nt: TGCAGCGTTGATCGGACAGGACGGCGGAATGAGCAGTTCTTC

j_gene: TRBJ2-4
abundance: few
d_gene: TRBD2
v_gene: TRBV20-1
CDR3aa: CSARRPGLASYHRYF
CDR3nt: TGCAGTGCTAGGAGACCGGGACTAGCAAGTTATCATCGGTACTTC

j_gene: TRBJ2-7
abundance: few
d_gene: .
v_gene: TRBV5-1
CDR3aa: CASRRELNSYEQYF
CDR3nt: TGCGCCAGCAGACGGGAGTTAAACTCCTACGAGCAGTACTTC

j_gene: TRBJ2-5
abundance: .
d_gene: TRBD2
v_gene: TRBV7-2
CDR3aa: CASSLIAGLQTQYF
CDR3nt: TGTGCCAGCAGCTTAATAGCGGGTTTACAGACCCAGTACTTC

j_gene: TRBJ2-3
abundance: .
d_gene: .
v_gene: TRBV5-1
CDR3aa: CASSFEPFRVDTQYF
CDR3nt: TGCGCCAGCAGCTTTGAGCCCTTTCGTGTCGATACGCAGTATTTT

j_gene: TRBJ2-5
abundance: .
d_gene: .
v_gene: TRBV12-3/TRBV12-4
CDR3aa: CASTKAGVETQYF
CDR3nt: TGTGCCAGCACCAAGGCAGGGGTTGAGACCCAGTACTTC

j_gene: TRBJ2-1
abundance: .
d_gene: TRBD2
v_gene: TRBV7-9
CDR3aa: CASSLAEMTSGTYNEQFF
CDR3nt: TGTGCCAGCAGCTTAGCGGAAATGACTAGCGGGACATACAATGAGCAGTTCTTC

j_gene: TRBJ1-1
abundance: few
d_gene: .
v_gene: TRBV5-1
CDR3aa: CASSLGQANTEAFF
CDR3nt: TGCGCCAGCAGCTTGGGCCAAGCGAACACTGAAGCTTTCTTT

j_gene: TRBJ2-7
abundance: .
d_gene: .
v_gene: TRBV13
CDR3aa: CASSSRDWGYEQYF
CDR3nt: TGTGCCAGCAGCTCCCGGGACTGGGGCTACGAGCAGTACTTC

j_gene: TRBJ2-1
abundance: many
d_gene: TRBD2
v_gene: TRBV14
CDR3aa: CASSQDTWNAGVYNEQFF
CDR3nt: TGTGCCAGCAGCCAAGATACTTGGAACGCGGGGGTCTACAATGAGCAGTTCTTC